This T cell receptor (beta chain) is from a study of T cell repertoires in ileal Crohn's disease. General study findings and limits: Compared with non-smokers, active smokers at surgery showed more clonal expansions. Compared with CD4 T cells, sorted CD8 cells carried more expanded clones.

TCRdb keeps only in-frame clones here, not all; method: immunoSEQ multiplex PCR. The sample yields over 5,000 clones, 80% to 85% seen once. Comment on this clone: Its target is not known.

The CDR3 has 14 amino acids. Trimming at V came to 4 bases and at J to 4 bases, leaving 7 bases not matched to a gene. Germline V CDR1 and CDR2: MNHEY, SVGAGI. The clonotype originates from an adult with Crohn's disease. The chain links TRBV6-5 to TRBJ2-7; 7 bases are a match to TRBD1. Sequencing used ileal tissue. The CDR3: CASSFGTEIYEQYF. In nucleotides, the CDR3 is TGTGCCAGCAGTTTTGGGACAGAAATTTACGAGCAGTACTTC.